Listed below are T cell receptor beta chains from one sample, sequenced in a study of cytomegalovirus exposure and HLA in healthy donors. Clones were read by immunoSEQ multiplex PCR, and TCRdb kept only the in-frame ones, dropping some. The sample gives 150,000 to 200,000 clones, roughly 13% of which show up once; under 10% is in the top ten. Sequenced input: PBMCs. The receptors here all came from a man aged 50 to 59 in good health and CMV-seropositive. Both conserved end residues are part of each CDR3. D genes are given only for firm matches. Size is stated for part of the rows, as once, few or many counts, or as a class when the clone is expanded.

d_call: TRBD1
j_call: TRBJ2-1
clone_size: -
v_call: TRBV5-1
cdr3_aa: CASSLAGGQGYNEQFF
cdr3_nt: TGCGCCAGCAGCTTGGCCGGGGGACAGGGGTACAATGAGCAGTTCTTC

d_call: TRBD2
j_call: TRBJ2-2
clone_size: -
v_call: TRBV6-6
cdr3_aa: CASSAASGDTGELFF
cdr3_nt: TGTGCCAGCAGTGCCGCTAGCGGCGACACCGGGGAGCTGTTTTTT

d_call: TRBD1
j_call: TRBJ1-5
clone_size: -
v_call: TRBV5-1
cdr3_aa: CASSPTGDQPQHF
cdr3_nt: TGCGCCAGCAGTCCGACAGGGGATCAGCCCCAGCATTTT

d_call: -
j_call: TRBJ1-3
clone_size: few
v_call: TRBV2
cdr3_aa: CASTTGLVSIFGNTIYF
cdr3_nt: TGTGCCAGCACAACAGGGCTGGTCTCAATCTTTGGAAACACCATATATTTT

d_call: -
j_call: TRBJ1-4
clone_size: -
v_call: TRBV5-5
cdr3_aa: CASSLVPGKGLFF
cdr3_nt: TGTGCCAGCAGCTTGGTCCCGGGGAAAGGACTGTTTTTT

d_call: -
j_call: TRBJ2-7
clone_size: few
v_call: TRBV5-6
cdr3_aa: CASSLTGYYEQYF
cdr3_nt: TGTGCCAGCAGCTTGACAGGGTACTACGAGCAGTACTTC

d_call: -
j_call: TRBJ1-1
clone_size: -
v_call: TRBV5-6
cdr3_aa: CASSLGRGFEAFF
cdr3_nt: TGTGCCAGCAGCTTAGGTAGGGGATTCGAAGCTTTCTTT

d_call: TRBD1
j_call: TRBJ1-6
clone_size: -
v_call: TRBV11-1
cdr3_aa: CASSLRDRGNSPLHF
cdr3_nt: TGTGCCAGCAGCTTAAGGGACAGGGGGAATTCACCCCTCCACTTT

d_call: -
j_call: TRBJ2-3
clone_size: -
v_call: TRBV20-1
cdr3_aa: CSASTVTQYF
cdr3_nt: TGCAGTGCTAGTACAGTCACGCAGTATTTT

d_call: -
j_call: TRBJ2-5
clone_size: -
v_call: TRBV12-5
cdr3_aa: CASGLGAGTQETQYF
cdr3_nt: TGTGCTAGTGGTTTGGGCGCAGGGACTCAAGAGACCCAGTACTTC

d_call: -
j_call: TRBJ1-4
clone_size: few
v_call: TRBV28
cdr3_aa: CASYQGYNEKLFF
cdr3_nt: TGTGCCAGCTATCAGGGATATAATGAAAAACTGTTTTTT

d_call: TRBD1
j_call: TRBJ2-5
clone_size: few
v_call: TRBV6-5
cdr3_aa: CASSWSPTGVETQYF
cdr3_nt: TGTGCCAGCAGTTGGAGCCCGACAGGGGTAGAGACCCAGTACTTC

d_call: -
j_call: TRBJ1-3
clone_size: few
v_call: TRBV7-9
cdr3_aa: CASSLEDGNTIYF
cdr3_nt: TGTGCCAGCAGCTTGGAGGATGGAAACACCATATATTTT